A selection of T cell receptor beta chains follows, all from one sample in a study of blood T cell repertoires in COVID-19. Using immunoSEQ multiplex PCR, the repertoire was profiled, and TCRdb retains in-frame clones only, with some absent. The profile shows 15,000 to 25,000 clones, more than 70% of them singletons. Input material: peripheral blood. The origin of the receptors is a human donor in a cohort sampled during active COVID-19. The CDR3 runs from the conserved cysteine through the conserved F or W. The D gene is left open where the match is weak. Part of the rows lack a size; the others show once, few, many or a class for expanded clones.

j_call	d_call	clone_size	v_call	cdr3_aa	cdr3_nt
TRBJ2-1	.	large	TRBV13	CASSSDYPNEQFF	TGTGCCAGCAGCTCGGACTACCCCAATGAGCAGTTCTTC
TRBJ2-2	TRBD1	.	TRBV9	CASSVVGTATGELFF	TGTGCCAGCAGCGTAGTAGGGACAGCCACCGGGGAGCTGTTTTTT
TRBJ1-2	.	.	TRBV4-2	CASSPGSLGYGYTF	TGTGCCAGCAGCCCGGGGTCTCTTGGGTATGGCTACACCTTC
TRBJ1-1	.	.	TRBV12-5	CASGLGGYTEAFF	TGTGCTAGTGGTTTAGGAGGGTACACTGAAGCTTTCTTT
TRBJ2-1	TRBD1	.	TRBV5-1	CASSPGQGTYNEQFF	TGCGCCAGCAGCCCTGGACAGGGCACCTACAATGAGCAGTTCTTC
TRBJ1-5	.	.	TRBV11-2	CASSLALYNQPQHF	TGTGCCAGCAGCTTAGCACTCTACAATCAGCCCCAGCATTTT
TRBJ1-1	.	.	TRBV5-1	CASSSDSPPEAFF	TGCGCCAGCAGCTCGGACTCCCCGCCCGAAGCTTTCTTT
TRBJ2-7	.	.	TRBV2	CASRPHMDSYYEQYF	TGTGCCAGCCGCCCTCATATGGACAGTTACTACGAGCAGTACTTC
TRBJ1-3	TRBD1	.	TRBV7-9	CASNPGGGFGNTIYF	TGTGCCAGCAATCCCGGAGGGGGCTTTGGAAACACCATATATTTT
TRBJ1-1	.	.	TRBV6-6	CASSDDRRVAFF	TGTGCCAGCAGCGACGACAGGCGGGTAGCTTTCTTT